This TCR beta chain derives from a study of T cell repertoires in cytomegalovirus infection (dated by TCRdb to between 2018 and 2020). For context, the study as a whole: Because public TCR beta signatures pointed to carriage of CMV infection together with the matching HLA type, the HLA type of each donor mattered for the analysis.

The reads were generated on an Illumina HiSeq 1500. TCRdb applied fastp at Q25 and MiXCR to the public reads, then kept only in-frame beta chains. Under each unique CDR3 protein, matching rows form one entry showing the most common genes and DNA. This sample lists 230,000 or so distinct CDR3 sequences; about 15% were detected once. 40% to 55% of the sample is taken by the ten largest. This clonotype has ten or more counts. There is no known antigen for this receptor. No clone much larger than this one lies a single base away; base qualities are absent. CDR3 length: 17 amino acids, cysteine to phenylalanine. Only the CDR3 part of the read is kept: 51 bases, read in frame from the first base. In the germline V gene, CDR1 corresponds to MDHEN and CDR2 to SYDVKM. Here V drops 6 bases and J drops 1 base, and the junction holds 12 bases not matched to any gene. Beyond this particular receptor, the publication reports: The ex vivo response was dominated by HLA-C-restricted CMV-specific TCR beta clonotypes, and the single most frequent clonotype in two of eight donors was supplied by these HLA-C-restricted clonotypes. Cumulative frequency of public TCR beta family members discriminated carriers of CMV infection plus the relevant HLA type in this cohort and an independent approximately 350-donor cohort.

Sequencing used CD8+ T cells from PBMCs. The clonotype originates from a human donor in good health (CMV status not recorded). Some clones in this sample may be carry-over from other donors' samples. The sequence links TRBV28 to TRBJ1-1; TRBD1 lines up with 9 middle nucleotides. This receptor carries the CDR3 CASSLYLGDRANTEAFF. The DNA reads as follows: TGTGCCAGCAGCCTCTACCTGGGGGACAGGGCGAACACTGAAGCTTTCTTT. Reference TRBV28 and TRBJ1-1 proteins supply the regions before and after the CDR3; the full variable domain is: DVKVTQSSRYLVKRTGEKVFLECVQDMDHENMFWYRQDPGLGLRLIYFSYDVKMKEKGDIPEGYSVSREKKERFSLILESASTNQTSMYLCASSLYLGDRANTEAFFGQGTRLTVV.